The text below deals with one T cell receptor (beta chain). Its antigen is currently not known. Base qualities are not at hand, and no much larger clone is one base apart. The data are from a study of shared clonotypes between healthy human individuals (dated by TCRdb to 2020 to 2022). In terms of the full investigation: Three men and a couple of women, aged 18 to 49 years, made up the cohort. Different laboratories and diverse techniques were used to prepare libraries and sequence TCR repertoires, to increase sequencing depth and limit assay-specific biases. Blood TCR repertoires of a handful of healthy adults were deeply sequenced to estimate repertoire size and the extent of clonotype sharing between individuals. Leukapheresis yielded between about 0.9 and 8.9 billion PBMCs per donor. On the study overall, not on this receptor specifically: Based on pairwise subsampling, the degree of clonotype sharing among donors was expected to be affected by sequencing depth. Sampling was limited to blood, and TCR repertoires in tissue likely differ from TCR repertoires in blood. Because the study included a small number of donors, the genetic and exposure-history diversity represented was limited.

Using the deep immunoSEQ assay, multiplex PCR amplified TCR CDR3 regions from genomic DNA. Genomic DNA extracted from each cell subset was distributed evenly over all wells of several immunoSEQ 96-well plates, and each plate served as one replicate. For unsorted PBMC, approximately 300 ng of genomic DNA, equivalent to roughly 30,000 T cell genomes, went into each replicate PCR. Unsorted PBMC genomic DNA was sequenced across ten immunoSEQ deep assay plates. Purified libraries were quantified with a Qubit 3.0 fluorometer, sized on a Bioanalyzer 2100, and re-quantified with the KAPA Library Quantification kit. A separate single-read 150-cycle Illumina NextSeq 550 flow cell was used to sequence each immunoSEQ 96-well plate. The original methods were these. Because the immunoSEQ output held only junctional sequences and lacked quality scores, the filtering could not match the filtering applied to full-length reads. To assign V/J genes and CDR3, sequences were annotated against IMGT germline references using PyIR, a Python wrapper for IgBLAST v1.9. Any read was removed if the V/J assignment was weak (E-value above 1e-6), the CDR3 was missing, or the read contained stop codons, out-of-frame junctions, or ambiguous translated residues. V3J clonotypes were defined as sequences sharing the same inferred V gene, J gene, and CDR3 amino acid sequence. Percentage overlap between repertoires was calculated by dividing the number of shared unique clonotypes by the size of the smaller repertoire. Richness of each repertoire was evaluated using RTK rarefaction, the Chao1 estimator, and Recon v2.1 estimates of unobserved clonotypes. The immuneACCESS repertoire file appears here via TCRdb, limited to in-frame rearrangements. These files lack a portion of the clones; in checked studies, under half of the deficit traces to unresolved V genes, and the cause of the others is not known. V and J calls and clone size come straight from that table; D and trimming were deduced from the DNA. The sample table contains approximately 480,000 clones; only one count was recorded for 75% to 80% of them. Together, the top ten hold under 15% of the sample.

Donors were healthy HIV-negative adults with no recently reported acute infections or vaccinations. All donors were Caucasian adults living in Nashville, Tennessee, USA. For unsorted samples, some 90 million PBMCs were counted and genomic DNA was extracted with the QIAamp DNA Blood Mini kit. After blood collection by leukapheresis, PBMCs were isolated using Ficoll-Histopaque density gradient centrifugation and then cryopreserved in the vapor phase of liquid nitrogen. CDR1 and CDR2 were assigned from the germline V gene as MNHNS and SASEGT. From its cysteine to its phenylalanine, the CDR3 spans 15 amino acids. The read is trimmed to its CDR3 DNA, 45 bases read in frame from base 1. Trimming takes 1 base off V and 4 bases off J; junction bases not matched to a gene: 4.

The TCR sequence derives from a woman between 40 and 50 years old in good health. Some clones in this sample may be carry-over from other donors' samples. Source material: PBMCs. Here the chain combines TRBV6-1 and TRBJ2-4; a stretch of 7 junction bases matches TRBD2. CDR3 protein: CASSEDGGGKNIQYF. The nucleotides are TGTGCCAGCAGTGAAGACGGCGGGGGTAAAAACATTCAGTACTTC.